This T cell receptor beta chain was sequenced in a study of identical twins. Study-level points and caveats: Beta out-of-frame sequences displayed a weaker excess of sharing between twins. The models systematically underestimated how much out-of-frame TCR alpha was shared in monozygotic twins.

A few counts support this clonotype. Its antigen is not identified. TCRdb re-called the 5' RACE reads through MiXCR, storing one row per CDR3 protein. The sample has about 430,000 distinct CDR3 sequences; approximately 17% are singletons. The specimen was naive T cells sorted from blood. This clonotype originated in a man aged 50 to 60 in good health.

The CDR3 DNA reads TGCGCCAGCAGCCCCGGGGCCGGGACAGGGGGTCTAGGCACAGATACGCAGTATTTT. Translation: CASSPGAGTGGLGTDTQYF. The chain carries TRBV5-1 and TRBJ2-3, with 11 bases identical to TRBD1. Germline CDR1 and CDR2: SGHRS and YFSETQ. With 4 bases clipped from V and 1 base from J, the junction kept 14 bases outside the gene matches. The CDR3 length is 19 residues.